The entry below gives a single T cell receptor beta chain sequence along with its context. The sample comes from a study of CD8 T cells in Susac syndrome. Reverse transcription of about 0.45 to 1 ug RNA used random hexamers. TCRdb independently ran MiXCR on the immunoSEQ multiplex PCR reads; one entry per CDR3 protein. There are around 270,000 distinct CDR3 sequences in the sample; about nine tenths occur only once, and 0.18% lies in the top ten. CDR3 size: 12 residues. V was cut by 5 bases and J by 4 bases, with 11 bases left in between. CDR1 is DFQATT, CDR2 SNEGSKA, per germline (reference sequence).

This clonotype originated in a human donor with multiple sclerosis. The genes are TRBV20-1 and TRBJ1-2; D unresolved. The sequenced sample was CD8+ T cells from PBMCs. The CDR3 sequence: CSADRLIYGYTF. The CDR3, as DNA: TGCAGTGCTGACCGGTTGATCTATGGCTACACCTTC.